A selection of T cell receptor beta chains follows, all from one sample in a study of blood T cells in healthy people across ages. TCRdb redid the calling of the 5' RACE reads with MiXCR, one entry per CDR3 protein. The table has 780,000 or so distinct CDR3 sequences, roughly three fifths seen once. What was sequenced was blood. Every receptor here comes from a man in his forties in good health. The CDR3 runs from the conserved cysteine through the conserved F or W. The D gene is left open where the match is weak. Not all rows give a size; the values are once, few, many and, for expanded clones, a class.

TGTGCCAGCAGCAAGACAGGGGCGGGCAATGAGCAGTTCTTC	CASSKTGAGNEQFF	.	TRBD1	TRBV7-3	TRBJ2-1
TGCGCCAGCAGCTCGGGACAGGCTATGAACACCGGGGAGCTGTTTTTT	CASSSGQAMNTGELFF	.	TRBD1	TRBV5-1	TRBJ2-2
TGTGCCAGCAGCTTCCCCGCTGTACCGGGACCCGGTCCCCAGACCCAGTACTTC	CASSFPAVPGPGPQTQYF	.	.	TRBV7-9	TRBJ2-5
TGCAGTGCCACCTTGAAGTGGGGTACGACTAATGAAAAACTGTTTTTT	CSATLKWGTTNEKLFF	few	.	TRBV20-1	TRBJ1-4
TGCAGCGCCTACGGGACAGGAATGGGGGAGACCCAGTACTTC	CSAYGTGMGETQYF	.	TRBD1	TRBV29-1	TRBJ2-5
TGCAGTGCTAGAGATAGCGGGAGCCCCTTAAAGGAGCAGTTCTTC	CSARDSGSPLKEQFF	.	TRBD2	TRBV20-1	TRBJ2-1
TGCAGTGCTAGGGCCCTTTGGAGCCAAGAGACCCAGTACTTC	CSARALWSQETQYF	once	.	TRBV20-1	TRBJ2-5
TGCAGTGCTAGAGAACCCGGGACTAGCGTTGACAATGAGCAGTTCTTC	CSAREPGTSVDNEQFF	few	TRBD2	TRBV20-1	TRBJ2-1
TGCGCCAGCAGCCGTACCGTACAAACCGGGACAGCGAACAATGAGCAGTTCTTC	CASSRTVQTGTANNEQFF	once	TRBD1	TRBV5-1	TRBJ2-1
TGCAGTGCTAGACCCGCGACAGGGTGGGACTATGGCTACACCTTC	CSARPATGWDYGYTF	.	TRBD1	TRBV20-1	TRBJ1-2
TGCAGCGTCAAAAGGTTGCCGCCCGACTACGAGCAGTACTTC	CSVKRLPPDYEQYF	.	.	TRBV29-1	TRBJ2-7
TGTGCCAGCAGCACAGCGGACAGGGTTGGTTCACCCCTCCACTTT	CASSTADRVGSPLHF	few	TRBD1	TRBV5-5	TRBJ1-6
TGCAGTGCTAGAGACGCCCGGGGGGTAGAGACCCAGTACTTC	CSARDARGVETQYF	few	TRBD2	TRBV20-1	TRBJ2-5
TGTGCCAGCAGCATCAACCGGGACACCAGCTCCTACGAGCAGTACTTC	CASSINRDTSSYEQYF	few	.	TRBV11-2	TRBJ2-7
TGTGCCAGCAGCCACGTACGGACGCAAGAGACCCAGTACTTC	CASSHVRTQETQYF	.	.	TRBV14	TRBJ2-5
TGTGCCAGCAGCTCGGACAACTCCTACAATGAGCAGTACTTC	CASSSDNSYNEQYF	.	.	TRBV7-2	TRBJ2-7
TGTGCCAGCAGCGTTAGGGGCGGGACAGATTCACCCCTCCACTTT	CASSVRGGTDSPLHF	few	TRBD1	TRBV9	TRBJ1-6
TGTGCCAGCAGTTCCTGGGACGGCGAGCAGTTCTTC	CASSSWDGEQFF	.	.	TRBV27	TRBJ2-1
TGCAGTGCTAGTATAGGAAACCGGAGGGACTTTAACCCAGATACGCAGTATTTT	CSASIGNRRDFNPDTQYF	.	.	TRBV20-1	TRBJ2-3
TGTGCCAGCAGTCTCACCCGGACGGGCTCCTACGAGCAGTACTTC	CASSLTRTGSYEQYF	.	.	TRBV27	TRBJ2-7
TGTGCCAGCAGGATTCGAGAAAAACTGTTTTTT	CASRIREKLFF	.	.	TRBV2	TRBJ1-4
TGTACCAGCAGCTTACGTCGGTTGGCGGGTTTTAGCACAGATACGCAGTATTTT	CTSSLRRLAGFSTDTQYF	.	.	TRBV11-2	TRBJ2-3
TGTGCCAGCAGCTCGGACGGGGGCACAGATACGCAGTATTTT	CASSSDGGTDTQYF	few	.	TRBV2	TRBJ2-3
TGTGCCAGCAGCCACTTGCGGCCATTTACAGATACGCAGTATTTT	CASSHLRPFTDTQYF	.	.	TRBV3-1	TRBJ2-3
TGTGCCAGCAGCTCCCTCGTGGTAGCGGGAGGTACCGGGGAGCTGTTTTTT	CASSSLVVAGGTGELFF	.	TRBD2	TRBV5-6	TRBJ2-2
TGCGCCAGCAGCCAAAAAATACAGGGGAGCGCGGACGAGCAGTACTTC	CASSQKIQGSADEQYF	.	TRBD1	TRBV4-3	TRBJ2-7
TGTGCCAGCAGTTTCCGGGACAGGGGAGGGGGTGGCTATGGCTACACCTTC	CASSFRDRGGGGYGYTF	.	TRBD1	TRBV27	TRBJ1-2
TGTGCCAGCGATTTGCACACTGAAGCTTTCTTT	CASDLHTEAFF	.	.	TRBV6-1	TRBJ1-1
TGTGCCAGCAGTTCAGCTACAGGGTTATGGGAGCAGTTCTTC	CASSSATGLWEQFF	few	.	TRBV12-3/TRBV12-4	TRBJ2-1
TGCAGCGTATCAGGAAGCCGGGGCAGCTCCTACAATGAGCAGTTCTTC	CSVSGSRGSSYNEQFF	.	.	TRBV29-1	TRBJ2-1
TGTGCCAGCAGCGCTGGACAGGGCTTTAGTGAAAAACTGTTTTTT	CASSAGQGFSEKLFF	.	TRBD1	TRBV9	TRBJ1-4